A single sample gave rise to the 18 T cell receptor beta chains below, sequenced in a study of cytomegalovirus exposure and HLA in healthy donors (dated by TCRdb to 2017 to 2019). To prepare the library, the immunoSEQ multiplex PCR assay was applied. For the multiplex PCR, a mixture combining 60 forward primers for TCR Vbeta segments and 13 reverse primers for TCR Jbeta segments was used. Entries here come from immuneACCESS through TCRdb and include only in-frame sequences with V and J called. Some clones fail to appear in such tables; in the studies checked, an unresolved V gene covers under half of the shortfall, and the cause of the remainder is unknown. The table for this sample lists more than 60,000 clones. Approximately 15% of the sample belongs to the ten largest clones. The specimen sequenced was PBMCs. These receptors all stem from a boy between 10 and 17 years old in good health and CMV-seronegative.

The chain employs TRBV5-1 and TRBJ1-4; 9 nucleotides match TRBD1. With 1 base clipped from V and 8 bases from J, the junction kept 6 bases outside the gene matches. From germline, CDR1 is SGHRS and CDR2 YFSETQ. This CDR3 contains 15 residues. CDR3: CASSLSQGAREKLFF. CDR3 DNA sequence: TGCGCCAGCAGCTTGTCACAGGGGGCGAGGGAAAAACTGTTTTTT. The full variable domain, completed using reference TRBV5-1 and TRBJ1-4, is KAGVTQTPRYLIKTRGQQVTLSCSPISGHRSVSWYQQTPGQGLQFLFEYFSETQRNKGNFPGRFSGRQFSNSRSEMNVSTLELGDSALYLCASSLSQGAREKLFFGSGTQLSVL.

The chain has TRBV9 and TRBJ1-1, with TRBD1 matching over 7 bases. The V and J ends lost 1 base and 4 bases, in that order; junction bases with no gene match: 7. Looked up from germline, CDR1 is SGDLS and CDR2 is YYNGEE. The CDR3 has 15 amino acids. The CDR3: CASSVHRGVGTEAFF. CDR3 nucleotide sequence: TGTGCCAGCAGCGTACACAGGGGAGTCGGCACTGAAGCTTTCTTT.

The CDR3 bases are TGCGCCAGCAGCTTAAGCGCGACGGGAGGGGCCTACGAGCAGTACTTC. It encodes CASSLSATGGAYEQYF. The genes are TRBV5-1 and TRBJ2-7; 8 bases are a match to TRBD2. With 2 bases clipped from V and 2 bases from J, the junction kept 9 bases outside the gene matches. The CDR3 is 16 residues long. Germline CDR1 reads SGHRS; CDR2 reads YFSETQ.

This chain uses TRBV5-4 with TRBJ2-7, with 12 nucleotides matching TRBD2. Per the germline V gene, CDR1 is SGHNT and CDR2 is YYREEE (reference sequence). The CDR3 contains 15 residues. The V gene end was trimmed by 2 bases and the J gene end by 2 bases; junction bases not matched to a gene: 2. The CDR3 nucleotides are TGTGCCAGCAGCTTAGGACTAGCGGGAACCTACGAGCAGTACTTC. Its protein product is CASSLGLAGTYEQYF.

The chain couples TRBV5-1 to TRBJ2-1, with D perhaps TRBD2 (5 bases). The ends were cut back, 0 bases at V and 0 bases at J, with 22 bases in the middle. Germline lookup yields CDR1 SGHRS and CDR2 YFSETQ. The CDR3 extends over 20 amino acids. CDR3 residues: CASSLAGSRSFLSSYNEQFF. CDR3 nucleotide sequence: TGCGCCAGCAGCTTGGCGGGGTCTCGCAGCTTTTTAAGCTCCTACAATGAGCAGTTCTTC.

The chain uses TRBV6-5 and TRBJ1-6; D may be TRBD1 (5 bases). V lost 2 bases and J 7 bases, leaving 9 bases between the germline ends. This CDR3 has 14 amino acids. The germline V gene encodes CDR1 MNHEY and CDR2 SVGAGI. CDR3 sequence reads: CASSYQGYNSPLHF. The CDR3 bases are TGTGCCAGCAGTTACCAGGGATACAATTCACCCCTCCACTTT.

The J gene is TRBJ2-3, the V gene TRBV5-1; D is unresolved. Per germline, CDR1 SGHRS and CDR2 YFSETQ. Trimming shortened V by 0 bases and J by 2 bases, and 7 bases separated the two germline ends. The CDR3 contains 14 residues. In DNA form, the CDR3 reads TGCGCCAGCAGCTTGGGTGGCCACACAGATACGCAGTATTTT. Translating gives CASSLGGHTDTQYF.

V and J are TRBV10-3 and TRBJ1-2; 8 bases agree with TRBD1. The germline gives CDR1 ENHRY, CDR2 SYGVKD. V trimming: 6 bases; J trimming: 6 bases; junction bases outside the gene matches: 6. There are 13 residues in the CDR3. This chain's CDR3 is CAISQTGENGYTF. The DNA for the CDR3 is TGTGCCATCAGCCAGACAGGGGAAAATGGCTACACCTTC.

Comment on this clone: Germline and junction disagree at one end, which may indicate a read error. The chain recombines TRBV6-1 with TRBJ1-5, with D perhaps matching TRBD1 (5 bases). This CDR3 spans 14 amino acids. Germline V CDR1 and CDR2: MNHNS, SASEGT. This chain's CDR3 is CASTETAQGQPQHF. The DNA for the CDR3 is TGTGCCAGCACTGAAACAGCGCAGGGTCAGCCCCAGCATTTT.

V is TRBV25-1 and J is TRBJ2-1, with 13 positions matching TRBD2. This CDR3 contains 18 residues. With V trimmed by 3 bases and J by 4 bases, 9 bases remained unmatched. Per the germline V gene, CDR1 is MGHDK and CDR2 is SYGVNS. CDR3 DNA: TGTGCCAGCAGTGACCAGACTAGCGGGAGGCTCATATACAATGAGCAGTTCTTC. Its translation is CASSDQTSGRLIYNEQFF.

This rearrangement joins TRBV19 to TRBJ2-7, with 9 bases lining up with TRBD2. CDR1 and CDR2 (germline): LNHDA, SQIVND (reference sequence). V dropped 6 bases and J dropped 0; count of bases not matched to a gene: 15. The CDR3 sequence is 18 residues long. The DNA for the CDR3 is TGTGCCAGTAGAGCCGGAGGCGGGAGGGGTTTAAGCTCCTACGAGCAGTACTTC. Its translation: CASRAGGGRGLSSYEQYF.

CDR3 residues: CASHRVGERGYEQYF. CDR3 DNA: TGTGCCAGCCATCGGGTTGGTGAGAGGGGGTACGAGCAGTACTTC. The chain employs TRBV6-5 and TRBJ2-7, with D perhaps TRBD1 (6 bases). Germline V gene data show CDR1 as MNHEY and CDR2 as SVGAGI. The CDR3 loop spans 15 amino acids. Trimming took off 8 bases at V and 4 bases at J, with 21 bases between the two ends.

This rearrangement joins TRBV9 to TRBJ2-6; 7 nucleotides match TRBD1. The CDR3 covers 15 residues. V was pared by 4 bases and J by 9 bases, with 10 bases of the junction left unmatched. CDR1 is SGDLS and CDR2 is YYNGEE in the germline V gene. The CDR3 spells CASSLSRDSNNVLTF. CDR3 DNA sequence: TGTGCCAGCAGCCTCTCCCGGGACAGCAACAACGTCCTGACTTTC.

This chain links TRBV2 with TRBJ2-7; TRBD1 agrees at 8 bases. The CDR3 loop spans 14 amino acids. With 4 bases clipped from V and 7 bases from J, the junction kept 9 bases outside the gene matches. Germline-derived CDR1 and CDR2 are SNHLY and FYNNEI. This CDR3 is CASSARQGSEEQYF. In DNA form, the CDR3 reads TGTGCCAGCAGTGCCCGACAGGGGTCTGAAGAGCAGTACTTC.

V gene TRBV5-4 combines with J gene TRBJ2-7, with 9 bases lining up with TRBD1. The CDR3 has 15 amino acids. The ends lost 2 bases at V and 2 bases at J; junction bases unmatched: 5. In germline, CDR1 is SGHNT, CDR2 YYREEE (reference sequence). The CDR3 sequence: CASSLIGDRAYEQYF. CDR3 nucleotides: TGTGCCAGCAGCTTAATCGGGGACAGGGCCTACGAGCAGTACTTC.

The CDR3 DNA sequence: TGTGCCAGTAGTACTATAGCGGGGGGCCAAGAGACCCAGTACTTC. The encoded protein is CASSTIAGGQETQYF. The V call is TRBV19, the J call TRBJ2-5; 10 bases fit TRBD2. The CDR3 is 15 amino acids. CDR1 is LNHDA, CDR2 SQIVND, per germline (reference sequence). The trim removed 4 bases at V and 1 base at J, leaving 3 bases unmatched.

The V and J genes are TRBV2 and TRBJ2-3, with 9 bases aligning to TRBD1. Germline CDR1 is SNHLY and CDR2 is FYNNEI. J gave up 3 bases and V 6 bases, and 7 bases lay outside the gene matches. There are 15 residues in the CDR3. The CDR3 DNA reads TGTGCCAGCAGCGGACAGGGGTGGGGAACAGATACGCAGTATTTT. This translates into CASSGQGWGTDTQYF. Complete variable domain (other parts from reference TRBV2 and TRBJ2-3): EPEVTQTPSHQVTQMGQEVILRCVPISNHLYFYWYRQILGQKVEFLVSFYNNEISEKSEIFDDQFSVERPDGSNFTLKIRSTKLEDSAMYFCASSGQGWGTDTQYFGPGTRLTVL.

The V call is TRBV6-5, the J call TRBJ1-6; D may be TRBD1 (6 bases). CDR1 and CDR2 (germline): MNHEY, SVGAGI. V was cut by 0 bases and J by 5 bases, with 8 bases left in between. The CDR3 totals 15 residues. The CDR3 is CASSYSDSNNSPLHF. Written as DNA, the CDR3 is TGTGCCAGCAGTTACTCGGACAGCAATAATTCACCCCTCCACTTT.